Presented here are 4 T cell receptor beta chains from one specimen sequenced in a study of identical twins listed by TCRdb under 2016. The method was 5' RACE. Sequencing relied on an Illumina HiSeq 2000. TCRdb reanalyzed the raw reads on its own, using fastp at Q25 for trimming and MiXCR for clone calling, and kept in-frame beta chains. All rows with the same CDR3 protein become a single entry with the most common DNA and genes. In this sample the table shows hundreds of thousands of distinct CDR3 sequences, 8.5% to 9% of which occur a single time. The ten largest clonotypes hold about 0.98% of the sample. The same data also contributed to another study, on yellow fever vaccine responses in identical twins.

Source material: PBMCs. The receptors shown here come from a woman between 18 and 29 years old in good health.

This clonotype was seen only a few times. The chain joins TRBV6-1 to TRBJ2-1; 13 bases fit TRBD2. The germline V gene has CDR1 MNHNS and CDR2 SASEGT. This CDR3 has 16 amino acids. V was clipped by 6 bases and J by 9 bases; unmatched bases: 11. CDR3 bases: TGTGCCAGCAGACAACTAGCGGGGGGGCCTGTGAGTGAGCAGTTCTTC. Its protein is CASRQLAGGPVSEQFF.

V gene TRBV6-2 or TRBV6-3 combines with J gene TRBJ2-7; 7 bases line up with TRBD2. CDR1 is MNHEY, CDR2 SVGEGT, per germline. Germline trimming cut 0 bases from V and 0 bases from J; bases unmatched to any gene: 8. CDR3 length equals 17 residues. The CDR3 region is CASSYSSPGGPSYEQYF. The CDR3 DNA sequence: TGTGCCAGCAGTTACTCGTCTCCGGGGGGACCCTCCTACGAGCAGTACTTC.

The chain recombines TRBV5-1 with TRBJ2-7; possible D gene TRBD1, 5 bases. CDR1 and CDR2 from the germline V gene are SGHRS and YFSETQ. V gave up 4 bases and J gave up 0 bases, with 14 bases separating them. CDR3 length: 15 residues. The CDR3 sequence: CASSRRARDSYEQYF. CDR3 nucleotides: TGCGCCAGCAGCCGCAGGGCCAGAGACTCCTACGAGCAGTACTTC.

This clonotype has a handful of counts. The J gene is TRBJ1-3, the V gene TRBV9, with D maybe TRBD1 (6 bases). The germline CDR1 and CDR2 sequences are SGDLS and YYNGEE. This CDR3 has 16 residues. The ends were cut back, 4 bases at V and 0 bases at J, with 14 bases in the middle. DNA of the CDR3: TGTGCCAGCAGCCCCCCAGGGGCCTTCTCTGGAAACACCATATATTTT. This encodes CASSPPGAFSGNTIYF.